The 20 T cell receptor beta chains reported below all come from one sample, sequenced in a study of human T cells and chemical hapten exposure. TCRdb independently ran MiXCR on the RACE reads; one entry per CDR3 protein. This sample has about 69,000 distinct CDR3 sequences, with about 9.4% found just once. Regarding time point: patch test 2, 6 weeks after DPC sensitization. Treatment reported: therapeutic diphenylcyclopropenone sensitization with weekly scalp DPC. Sequencing used whole blood, obtained in connection with sensitization to the hapten diphenylcyclopropenone (DPC). The receptors stem from a woman aged 50 to 65 with alopecia areata. Some clones in this sample may be carry-over from other donors' samples.

In this sample, this clonotype turned up a few times. This chain joins TRBV7-8 and TRBJ1-2; D uncertain. V was trimmed by 8 bases and J by 2 bases, leaving 18 bases between them. CDR1 is SGHVS, CDR2 FQNEAQ, per germline. The CDR3 is 15 amino acids. This CDR3 reads CASGLRFRNNYGYTF. CDR3 bases: TGTGCCAGCGGTCTGAGGTTCAGGAACAACTATGGCTACACCTTC.

Many counts were recorded for this clonotype. This rearrangement joins TRBV20-1 to TRBJ1-2; tentatively, D is TRBD1 (5 bases). Trimming pared 3 bases from V and 8 bases from J, leaving 13 bases between. The CDR3 is 12 residues long. The germline V gene encodes CDR1 DFQATT and CDR2 SNEGSKA (reference sequence). DNA of the CDR3: TGCAGTGCTAGTCACAGGAATATGGGCTACACCTTC. Translation gives CSASHRNMGYTF.

This clonotype was picked up a small number of times. The chain links TRBV28 to TRBJ2-5; D perhaps matches TRBD2 (6 bases). V was pared by 6 bases and J by 5 bases, with 16 bases between. CDR1 is MDHEN and CDR2 is SYDVKM in the germline V gene. CDR3 size: 14 residues. CDR3 loop: CASSYGFGGETQYF. The DNA for the CDR3 is TGTGCCAGCAGCTACGGATTTGGAGGGGAGACCCAGTACTTC.

This clonotype has a handful of counts. The chain couples TRBV20-1 to TRBJ2-3; D unresolved. Trimming stripped 3 bases from V and 3 bases from J, with 4 bases between. The CDR3 is 11 amino acids. The germline V gene encodes CDR1 DFQATT and CDR2 SNEGSKA (reference sequence). The CDR3 coding sequence is TGCAGTGCTAGGCTAACAGATACGCAGTATTTT. Translating gives CSARLTDTQYF.

There are a few counts of this clonotype. CDR3: CASSYSSTDTQYF. The CDR3 DNA reads as TGCGCCAGCAGCTACTCTAGCACAGATACGCAGTATTTT. The chain links TRBV5-1 to TRBJ2-3; D uncertain. This CDR3 has 13 amino acids. Germline V gives CDR1 SGHRS, CDR2 YFSETQ. Trimming took 3 bases from V and 0 from J, leaving 5 bases between them. Supplemented by reference TRBV5-1 and TRBJ2-3, the full variable domain reads KAGVTQTPRYLIKTRGQQVTLSCSPISGHRSVSWYQQTPGQGLQFLFEYFSETQRNKGNFPGRFSGRQFSNSRSEMNVSTLELGDSALYLCASSYSSTDTQYFGPGTRLTVL.

This clonotype appeared a single time. Given a much more abundant clone one base away, this may be a read error. The gene calls are TRBV7-3 and TRBJ2-2; D not certain. With 7 bases removed from V and 6 bases from J, the gap between germline ends came to 18 bases. The germline CDR1 and CDR2 sequences are SGHTA and FQGTGA. The CDR3 is made up of 15 amino acids. The CDR3 here is CASNPTVHPSGELFF. The CDR3 region has the DNA TGTGCCAGCAACCCCACTGTCCACCCCTCCGGGGAGCTGTTTTTT.

V is TRBV5-6 and J is TRBJ2-2; no clear D gene. Germline CDR1 and CDR2: SGHDT and YYEEEE. Trimming shortened V by 5 bases and J by 1 base, and 9 bases separated the two germline ends. The CDR3 has 14 residues. The CDR3 bases are TGTGCCAGCAGTTCCGGGCTGAACACCGGGGAGCTGTTTTTT. Residues: CASSSGLNTGELFF.

With regard to this clonotype: Since a much larger clone is just one base distant, this may be a read error. The chain employs TRBV7-2 and TRBJ1-1; D gene ambiguous. The CDR3 contains 11 residues. V lost 2 bases and J lost 11, with 9 bases in between. Looked up from germline, CDR1 is SGHTA and CDR2 is FQGNSA. The CDR3 loop is CASSLSDTAFF. The CDR3 DNA reads TGTGCCAGCAGCTTATCCGATACGGCTTTCTTT.

This clonotype came up many times. The chain is built from TRBV11-2 and TRBJ2-3, with 9 positions matching TRBD2. V shed 5 bases, J shed 2 bases, and the junction held 8 bases outside the gene matches. The CDR3 has 16 residues. The germline V gene encodes CDR1 SGHAT and CDR2 FQNNGV. The CDR3 DNA reads TGTGCCAGCAGCCCCTTAGCGGGAGTGAACACAGATACGCAGTATTTT. Its translation: CASSPLAGVNTDTQYF.

In this sample, this clonotype turned up many times. The chain recombines TRBV20-1 with TRBJ1-2; D gene ambiguous. Deletions cut 3 bases from V and 2 bases from J, with 10 bases between. Germline lookup yields CDR1 DFQATT and CDR2 SNEGSKA (reference sequence). The CDR3 loop spans 13 amino acids. The CDR3 DNA sequence: TGCAGTGCTAGTATAAACACAAACTATGGCTACACCTTC. Its translation is CSASINTNYGYTF.

This clonotype was seen repeatedly, ten times or more. The chain employs TRBV7-8 and TRBJ1-1; no firm D call. The CDR3 loop spans 13 amino acids. Germline loops: CDR1 SGHVS, CDR2 FQNEAQ. Trimming removed 6 bases at V and 1 base at J, with 9 bases between. This CDR3 reads CASSPDTNTEAFF. The CDR3 DNA follows: TGTGCCAGCAGTCCTGACACGAACACTGAAGCTTTCTTT.

This clonotype was recorded many times. V is TRBV12-3 or TRBV12-4 and J is TRBJ1-2; 9 bases match TRBD1. The trim removed 7 bases at V and 7 bases at J, leaving 10 bases unmatched. CDR3 length: 14 amino acids. The CDR3 loop reads CASTPRGQGGGYTF. In nucleotides, the CDR3 is TGTGCCAGCACCCCAAGGGGACAGGGCGGTGGCTACACCTTC.

This clonotype was seen only a few times. This chain joins TRBV7-8 and TRBJ1-5; TRBD1 matches at 10 bases. Trimming cost V 0 bases and J 6 bases; bases outside gene matches: 2. Germline CDR1 and CDR2: SGHVS and FQNEAQ. The CDR3 consists of 15 residues. CDR3 protein: CASSLATGGGQPQHF. The CDR3 nucleotides are TGTGCCAGCAGCTTAGCGACAGGGGGCGGTCAGCCCCAGCATTTT.

Only a few counts were recorded for this clonotype. This rearrangement joins TRBV5-1 to TRBJ1-5; possibly TRBD1 for D (6 bases). Trimming stripped 0 bases from V and 8 bases from J, with 18 bases between. Germline values: CDR1 SGHRS, CDR2 YFSETQ. This CDR3 spans 16 amino acids. The CDR3, as DNA: TGCGCCAGCAGCTTGGAAGGGGACATATCTACGGAGCCCCAGCATTTT. This sequence encodes CASSLEGDISTEPQHF.

The V and J genes are TRBV5-1 and TRBJ2-7; D could derive from TRBD1 or TRBD2 (5 bases each). The CDR3 is made up of 16 amino acids. The germline CDR1 and CDR2 sequences are SGHRS and YFSETQ. Trimming removed 0 bases from V and 3 bases from J, with 16 bases in between. The CDR3 loop is CASSLGGTTWNYEQYF. The CDR3 nucleotides are TGCGCCAGCAGCTTGGGGGGGACGACATGGAACTACGAGCAGTACTTC.

This clonotype was seen more than once but under ten times. V and J are TRBV29-1 and TRBJ2-1; 11 bases align to TRBD2. Germline V lookup: CDR1 SQVTM, CDR2 ANQGSEA. The length of the CDR3 is 14 residues. V lost 5 bases to trimming and J lost 5 bases; unmatched junction nucleotides: 5. The CDR3 DNA reads as TGCAGCGTTCCGACTAGCGGGACCAACAATGAGCAGTTCTTC. The encoded protein is CSVPTSGTNNEQFF.

The rearrangement uses TRBV7-9 and TRBJ2-2; 9 positions match TRBD2. The CDR3 contains 15 residues. With 2 bases clipped from V and 5 bases from J, the junction kept 3 bases outside the gene matches. Germline-derived CDR1 and CDR2 are SEHNR and FQNEAQ (reference sequence). The CDR3, as DNA: TGTGCCAGCAGCTTACTAGCGGGGAGGACCGGGGAGCTGTTTTTT. It yields the protein CASSLLAGRTGELFF.

This clonotype was counted at least ten times. The rearrangement links TRBV29-1 to TRBJ2-1, with 10 bases matching TRBD2. The CDR3 is 16 residues long. The V segment lost 3 bases and the J segment 9 bases; nucleotides outside the gene matches: 14. Germline lookup yields CDR1 SQVTM and CDR2 ANQGSEA. This chain's CDR3 is CSVDGTSDQKGSEQFF. The CDR3 nucleotides are TGCAGCGTTGATGGGACTAGCGACCAAAAGGGGAGTGAGCAGTTCTTC.

The sample holds many counts of this clonotype. This rearrangement joins TRBV2 to TRBJ1-5; D is unclear. The V end lost 4 bases, the J end lost 1 base, and 5 bases lay between the germline ends. The V gene's germline CDR1 is SNHLY and CDR2 FYNNEI. This CDR3 has 13 amino acids. The CDR3, as DNA: TGTGCCAGCAGTGTACCGAGCAATCAGCCCCAGCATTTT. This encodes CASSVPSNQPQHF.

This clonotype has at least ten counts. The chain recombines TRBV20-1 with TRBJ2-7; 7 nucleotides align to TRBD1. The CDR3 is 12 amino acids. Germline V gives CDR1 DFQATT, CDR2 SNEGSKA (reference sequence). V shed 7 bases and J 1 base; nucleotides not matched to a gene: 4. The CDR3: CSVQTGSYEQYF. The CDR3 DNA sequence: TGCAGTGTTCAGACAGGGTCCTACGAGCAGTACTTC.